What follows are 13 T cell receptor beta chains derived from one specimen sequenced in a study of T cells in localized non-small cell lung cancer. Method: immunoSEQ multiplex PCR; TCRdb's copy keeps in-frame clones and lacks some. This sample has about 77,000 clones; 88% occur once, and the top ten carry 20% to 25%. This sample comprised peripheral blood, obtained before any cancer treatment. The receptor source for this set is a woman aged 40-70 years with stage I squamous cell lung carcinoma.

The rearrangement joins TRBV9 to TRBJ1-1, with 8 bases fitting TRBD1. Germline-derived CDR1 and CDR2 are SGDLS and YYNGEE. The CDR3 covers 14 residues. The V gene end was trimmed by 4 bases and the J gene end by 4 bases; junction bases not matched to a gene: 6. In DNA form, the CDR3 reads TGTGCCAGCAGCCCCCGACAGGGGTCCACTGAAGCTTTCTTT. This gives the protein CASSPRQGSTEAFF.

In its sample, this clone was seen once. V and J are TRBV5-1 and TRBJ2-1; D is ambiguous. The CDR3 sequence is 14 residues long. V shed 2 bases and J shed 3 bases, with 9 bases lying between them. Germline-derived CDR1 and CDR2 are SGHRS and YFSETQ. CDR3 residues: CASSFSARYNEQFF. The CDR3, as DNA: TGCGCCAGCAGCTTCTCAGCTCGCTACAATGAGCAGTTCTTC.

Only one count was recorded for this clone. This chain joins TRBV7-8 and TRBJ1-2; 8 bases are a match to TRBD1. Germline V gene lookup returns CDR1 SGHVS and CDR2 FQNEAQ. The CDR3 runs 15 residues. J lost 4 bases, V lost 5 bases, and 9 bases had no gene match. CDR3 DNA: TGTGCCAGCAGCCCGGACAGGGCCCTCGGCTATGGCTACACCTTC. As protein: CASSPDRALGYGYTF.

This sequence joins TRBV7-3 and TRBJ1-1; D not resolved. Per germline, CDR1 SGHTA and CDR2 FQGTGA. The CDR3 sequence is 13 residues long. Trimming removed 8 bases from V and 2 bases from J, with 12 bases in between. The CDR3 bases are TGTGCCAGCCGCATGGTGCCAAACACTGAAGCTTTCTTT. Protein sequence: CASRMVPNTEAFF.

CDR3 sequence reads: CASSPRLAGEQFF. CDR3 bases: TGCGCCAGCAGCCCTAGACTAGCAGGTGAGCAGTTCTTC. The genes are TRBV4-1 and TRBJ2-1; 7 nucleotides line up with TRBD2. The length of the CDR3 is 13 residues. Trimming removed 4 bases from V and 9 bases from J; junction bases left unmatched: 6. Germline-derived CDR1 and CDR2 are MGHRA and YSYEKL.

V usage is TRBV29-1 and J usage is TRBJ1-3; 7 bases match TRBD1. Germline values: CDR1 SQVTM, CDR2 ANQGSEA. V lost 4 bases, J lost 2 bases, and 2 bases stayed unmatched. The CDR3 spans 13 residues. This CDR3 is CSVGDSTGNTIYF. The CDR3 DNA follows: TGCAGCGTTGGGGACAGTACTGGAAACACCATATATTTT.

V is TRBV18 and J is TRBJ2-3; D gene uncertain. Trimming took 3 bases from V and 4 from J, leaving 8 bases between them. The CDR3 covers 13 residues. Germline values: CDR1 KGHSH, CDR2 LQKENI. This CDR3 is CASSPVVSDTQYF. CDR3 in DNA: TGTGCCAGCTCACCCGTAGTGTCAGATACGCAGTATTTT.

The chain joins TRBV10-3 to TRBJ1-1; 8 bases map to TRBD1. Germline trimming cut 6 bases from V and 2 bases from J; bases unmatched to any gene: 5. The V gene's germline CDR1 is ENHRY and CDR2 SYGVKD. CDR3 length equals 14 residues. CDR3 sequence reads: CAIRQTGDNTEAFF. The CDR3 bases are TGTGCCATCAGACAGACAGGGGATAACACTGAAGCTTTCTTT.

The V gene is TRBV6-1, the J gene TRBJ1-6, with 8 nucleotides matching TRBD1. This CDR3 spans 15 amino acids. V lost 3 bases to trimming and J lost 9 bases; unmatched junction nucleotides: 7. In germline, CDR1 is MNHNS, CDR2 SASEGT. This CDR3 reads CASSEIQGARSPLHF. CDR3 bases: TGTGCCAGCAGTGAGATTCAGGGGGCTCGTTCACCCCTCCACTTT.

The chain's CDR3 is CASSRRGPASSYNEQFF. In nucleotides, the CDR3 is TGTGCCAGCAGCCGTCGAGGCCCAGCGAGCTCCTACAATGAGCAGTTCTTC. This sequence joins TRBV2 and TRBJ2-1; D not resolved. The CDR3 contains 17 residues. The V gene's germline CDR1 is SNHLY and CDR2 FYNNEI. Trimming left V 6 bases short and J 0 bases short, with 18 bases between.

The CDR3 DNA follows: TGTGCCAGCAGCCAAGAGCACCGGTACACCTTC. This translates into CASSQEHRYTF. This sequence joins TRBV4-2 and TRBJ1-2; D gene unclear. The CDR3 runs 11 residues. V was trimmed by 0 bases and J by 11 bases, leaving 7 bases between them. Germline V gene data show CDR1 as LGHNA and CDR2 as YNFKEQ.

This chain uses TRBV7-6 with TRBJ1-6; D is undetermined. The length of the CDR3 is 17 residues. The germline CDR1 and CDR2 sequences are SGHVS and FNYEAQ. The V end was cut by 0 bases, the J end by 14 bases, with 23 bases between. CDR3 in amino acids: CASSLASQTKRAYTLHF. The CDR3 nucleotides read TGTGCCAGCAGCTTAGCTTCCCAGACGAAAAGGGCATACACCCTCCACTTT.

The genes are TRBV30 and TRBJ1-1; tentative D call: TRBD1 (6 bases). Germline CDR1 reads GTSNPN; CDR2 reads SVGIG (reference sequence). The CDR3 has 12 residues. The ends were cut back, 8 bases at V and 5 bases at J, with 15 bases in the middle. CDR3 nucleotide sequence: TGTGCCCTAGGGAGAGGGGGGACTGAAGCTTTCTTT. Translated: CALGRGGTEAFF.